The sequence of this T cell receptor (beta chain) was determined in a study of T cell repertoires in cytomegalovirus infection. Germline lookup yields CDR1 DFQATT and CDR2 SNEGSKA (reference sequence). The CDR3 covers 13 residues. Trimming removed 7 bases at V and 6 bases at J, with 17 bases between. Via MiXCR, TCRdb re-called the reads, giving one row per CDR3 protein. The profile covers 110,000 to 150,000 distinct CDR3 sequences, with 5.5% to 7% appearing a single time and over 15% taken by the ten largest. The sequenced sample consisted of PBMCs. The rearrangement uses TRBV20-1 and TRBJ2-3, with TRBD1 as a possible D gene (6 bases). This sequence originates from a human donor in good health (CMV status not recorded). Some clones in this sample may be carry-over from other donors' samples. DNA of the CDR3: TGCAGTGGACTGGGGGTGCAGGGGGATACGCAGTATTTT. Translating gives CSGLGVQGDTQYF.